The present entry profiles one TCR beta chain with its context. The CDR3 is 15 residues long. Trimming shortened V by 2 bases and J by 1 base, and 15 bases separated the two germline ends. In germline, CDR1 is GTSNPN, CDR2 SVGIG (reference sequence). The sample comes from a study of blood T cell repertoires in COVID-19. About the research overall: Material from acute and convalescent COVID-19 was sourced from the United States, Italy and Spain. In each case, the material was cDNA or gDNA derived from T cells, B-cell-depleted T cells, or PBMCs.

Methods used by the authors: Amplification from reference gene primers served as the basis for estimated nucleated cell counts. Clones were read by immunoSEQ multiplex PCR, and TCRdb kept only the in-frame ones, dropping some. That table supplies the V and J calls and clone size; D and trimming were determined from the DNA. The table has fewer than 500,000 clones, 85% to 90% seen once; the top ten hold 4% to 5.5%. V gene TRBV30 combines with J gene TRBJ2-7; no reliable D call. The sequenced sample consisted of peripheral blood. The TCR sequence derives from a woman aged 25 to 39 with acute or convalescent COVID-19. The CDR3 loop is CAWSSGRRISYEQYF. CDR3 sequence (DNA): TGTGCCTGGAGTTCTGGGCGTCGGATTTCCTACGAGCAGTACTTC. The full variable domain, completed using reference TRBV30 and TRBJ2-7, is SQTIHQWPATLVQPVGSPLSLECTVEGTSNPNLYWYRQAAGRGLQLLFYSVGIGQISSEVPQNLSASRPQDRQFILSSKKLLLSDSGFYLCAWSSGRRISYEQYFGPGTRLTVT.